Listed here is a single TCR beta chain. These data come from a study of blood T cells in healthy people across ages. Germline-derived CDR1 and CDR2 are SEHNR and FQNEAQ (reference sequence). Trimming took 1 base from V and 4 from J, leaving 10 bases between them. CDR3 length: 14 residues. The study drew donors from healthy Caucasian individuals in Russia aged roughly 6 to 90. A J-beta primer mix and a sample-barcoded 5' primer were used in a second PCR of roughly 6 to 12 cycles. TCRdb ran MiXCR on the 5' RACE reads and lists one entry per CDR3 protein. The repertoire has over a million distinct CDR3 sequences, 25% of them found once; the top ten carry less than 0.85%. This same sample was also part of a study on T cells of mothers and their children. That study adds: A few healthy Caucasian mothers, along with their six children, served as the donors. Thymic selection shapes TCR recombination output similarly in related and unrelated pairs.

Sequences were obtained from blood. The chain combines TRBV7-9 with TRBJ1-1, with D hard to call. The receptor's source is a girl under 10 years old in good health. The CDR3 DNA sequence: TGTGCCAGCAGCTTAGTTGAAACGGCCACTGAAGCTTTCTTT. Translated: CASSLVETATEAFF.